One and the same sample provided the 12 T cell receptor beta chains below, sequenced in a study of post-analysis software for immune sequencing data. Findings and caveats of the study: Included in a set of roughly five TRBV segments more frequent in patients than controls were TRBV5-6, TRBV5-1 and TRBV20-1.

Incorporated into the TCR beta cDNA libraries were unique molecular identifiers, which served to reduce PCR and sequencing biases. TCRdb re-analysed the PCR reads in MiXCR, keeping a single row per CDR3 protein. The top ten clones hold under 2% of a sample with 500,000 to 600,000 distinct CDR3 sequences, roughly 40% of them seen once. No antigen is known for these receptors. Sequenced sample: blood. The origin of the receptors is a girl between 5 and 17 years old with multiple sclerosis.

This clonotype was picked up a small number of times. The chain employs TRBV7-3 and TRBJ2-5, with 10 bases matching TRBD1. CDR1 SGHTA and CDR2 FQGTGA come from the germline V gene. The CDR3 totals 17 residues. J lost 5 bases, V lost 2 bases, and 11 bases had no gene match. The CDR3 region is CASSLGPRTGGHETQYF. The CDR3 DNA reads TGTGCCAGCAGCTTAGGGCCCCGGACAGGGGGTCACGAGACCCAGTACTTC.

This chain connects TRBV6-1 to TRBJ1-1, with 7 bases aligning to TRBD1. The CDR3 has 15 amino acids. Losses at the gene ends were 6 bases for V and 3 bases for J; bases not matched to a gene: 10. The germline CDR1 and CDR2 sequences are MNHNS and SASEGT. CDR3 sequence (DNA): TGTGCCAGCAGGTTCTGGGCAGGGGGGGACACTGAAGCTTTCTTT. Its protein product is CASRFWAGGDTEAFF.

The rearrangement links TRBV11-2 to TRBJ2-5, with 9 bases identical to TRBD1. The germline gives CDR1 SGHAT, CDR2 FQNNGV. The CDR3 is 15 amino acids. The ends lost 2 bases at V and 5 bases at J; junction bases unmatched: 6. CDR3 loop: CASSLNTGGGETQYF. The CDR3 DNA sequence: TGTGCCAGCAGCTTAAATACAGGGGGCGGCGAGACCCAGTACTTC.

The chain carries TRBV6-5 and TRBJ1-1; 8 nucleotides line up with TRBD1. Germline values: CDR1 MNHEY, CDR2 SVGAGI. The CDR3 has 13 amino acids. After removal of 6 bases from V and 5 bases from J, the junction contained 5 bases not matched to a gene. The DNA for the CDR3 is TGTGCCAGCAGCTGGACAGGGATAACTGAAGCTTTCTTT. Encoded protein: CASSWTGITEAFF.

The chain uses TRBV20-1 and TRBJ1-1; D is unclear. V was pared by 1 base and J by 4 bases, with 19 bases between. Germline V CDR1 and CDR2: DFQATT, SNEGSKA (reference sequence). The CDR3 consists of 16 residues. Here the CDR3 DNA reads TGCAGTGCTAGAGGACTAACTACAGTGTCGGCCACTGAAGCTTTCTTT. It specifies CSARGLTTVSATEAFF.

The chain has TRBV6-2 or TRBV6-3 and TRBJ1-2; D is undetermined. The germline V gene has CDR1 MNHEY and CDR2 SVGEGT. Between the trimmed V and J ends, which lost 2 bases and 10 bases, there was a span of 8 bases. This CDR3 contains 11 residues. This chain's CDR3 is CASSYVADYTF. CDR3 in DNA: TGTGCCAGCAGTTACGTTGCAGACTACACCTTC.

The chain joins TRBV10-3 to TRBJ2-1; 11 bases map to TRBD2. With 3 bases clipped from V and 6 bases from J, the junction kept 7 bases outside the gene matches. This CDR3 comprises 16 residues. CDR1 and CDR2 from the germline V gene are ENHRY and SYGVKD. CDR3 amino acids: CAISDGASGRRNEQFF. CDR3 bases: TGTGCCATCAGTGACGGGGCTAGCGGGAGGCGCAATGAGCAGTTCTTC.

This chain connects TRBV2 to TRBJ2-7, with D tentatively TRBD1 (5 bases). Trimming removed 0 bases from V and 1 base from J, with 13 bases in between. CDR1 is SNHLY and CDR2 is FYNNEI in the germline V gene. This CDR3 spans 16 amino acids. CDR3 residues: CASSEAGHPRSYEQYF. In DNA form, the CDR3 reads TGTGCCAGCAGTGAAGCCGGACACCCTAGATCCTACGAGCAGTACTTC. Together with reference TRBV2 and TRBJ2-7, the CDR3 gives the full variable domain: EPEVTQTPSHQVTQMGQEVILRCVPISNHLYFYWYRQILGQKVEFLVSFYNNEISEKSEIFDDQFSVERPDGSNFTLKIRSTKLEDSAMYFCASSEAGHPRSYEQYFGPGTRLTVT.

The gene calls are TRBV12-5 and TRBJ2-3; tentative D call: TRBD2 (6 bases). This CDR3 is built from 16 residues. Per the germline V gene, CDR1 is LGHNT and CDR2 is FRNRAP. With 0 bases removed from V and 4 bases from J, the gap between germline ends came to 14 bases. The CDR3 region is CASGLVLGGDPDTQYF. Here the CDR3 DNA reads TGTGCTAGTGGTTTGGTACTCGGGGGAGACCCAGATACGCAGTATTTT.

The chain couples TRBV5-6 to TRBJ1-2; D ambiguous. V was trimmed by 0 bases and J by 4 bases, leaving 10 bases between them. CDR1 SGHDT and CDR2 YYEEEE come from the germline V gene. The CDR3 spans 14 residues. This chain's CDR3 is CASSLGAASYGYTF. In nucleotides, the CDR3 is TGTGCCAGCAGCTTGGGGGCGGCTAGCTATGGCTACACCTTC.

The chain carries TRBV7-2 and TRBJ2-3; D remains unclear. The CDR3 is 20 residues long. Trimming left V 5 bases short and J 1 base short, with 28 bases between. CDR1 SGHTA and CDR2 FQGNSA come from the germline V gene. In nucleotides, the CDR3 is TGTGCCAGCAGCCGACGACTTACCCGTGAGAGGAACCTCCGCACAGATACGCAGTATTTT. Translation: CASSRRLTRERNLRTDTQYF.

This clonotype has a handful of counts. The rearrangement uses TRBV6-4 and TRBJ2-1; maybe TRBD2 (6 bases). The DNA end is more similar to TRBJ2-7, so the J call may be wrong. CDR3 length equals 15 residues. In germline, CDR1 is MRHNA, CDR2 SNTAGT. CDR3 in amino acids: CASSVLADSYNEQYF. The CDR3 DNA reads TGTGCCAGCAGTGTTTTAGCGGATTCCTACAATGAGCAGTACTTC.